This record covers a single TCR beta chain. This table comes from immunoSEQ multiplex PCR, and its TCRdb copy is limited to in-frame clones, with some not included. The table shows fewer than 45,000 clones, with roughly 89% occurring only once. Per germline, CDR1 SQVTM and CDR2 ANQGSEA. This CDR3 has 12 residues. Trimming pared 3 bases from V and 0 bases from J, leaving 5 bases between. The source of the sample is a study of T cell changes during pregnancy in multiple sclerosis. Sample: CD4+ T cells from peripheral blood mononuclear cells, taken in the first trimester of pregnancy. This TCR was recovered from a female donor with multiple sclerosis, enrolled in a pregnancy study. This chain uses TRBV29-1 with TRBJ2-5; D is unclear. CDR3 bases: TGCAGCGTTGACCAGGACCAAGAGACCCAGTACTTC. It translates to CSVDQDQETQYF.